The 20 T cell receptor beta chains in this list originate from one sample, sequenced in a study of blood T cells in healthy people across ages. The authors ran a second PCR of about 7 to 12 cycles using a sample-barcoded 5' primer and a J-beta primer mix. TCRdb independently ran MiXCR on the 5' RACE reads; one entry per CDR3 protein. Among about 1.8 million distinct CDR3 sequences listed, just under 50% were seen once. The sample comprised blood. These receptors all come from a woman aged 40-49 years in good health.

CDR3 sequence: CASSPGGSGTYNEQYF. DNA for the CDR3: TGTGCCAGCAGCCCAGGCGGGAGCGGGACCTACAATGAGCAGTACTTC. The chain couples TRBV4-2 to TRBJ2-4; 7 bases are shared with TRBD2. Looked up from germline, CDR1 is LGHNA and CDR2 is YNFKEQ. V trimming: 4 bases; J trimming: 13 bases; junction bases outside the gene matches: 19. The CDR3 is 16 amino acids.

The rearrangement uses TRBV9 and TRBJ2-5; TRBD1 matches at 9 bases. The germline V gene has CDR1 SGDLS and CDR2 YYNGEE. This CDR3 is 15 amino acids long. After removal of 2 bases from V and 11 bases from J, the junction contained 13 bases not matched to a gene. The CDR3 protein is CASSVAGTGIHEQYF. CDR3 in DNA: TGTGCCAGCAGCGTCGCAGGGACAGGGATCCATGAGCAGTACTTC.

DNA for the CDR3: TGTGCCAGCAGGGAGGGGGGGATTATGAACACTGAAGCTTTCTTT. Translated: CASREGGIMNTEAFF. J is TRBJ1-1 and V is TRBV6-5, with D possibly matching TRBD1 (6 bases). V lost 6 bases and J lost 0, with 14 bases in between. The CDR3 runs to 15 residues. Germline V gene sequence: CDR1 MNHEY, CDR2 SVGAGI.

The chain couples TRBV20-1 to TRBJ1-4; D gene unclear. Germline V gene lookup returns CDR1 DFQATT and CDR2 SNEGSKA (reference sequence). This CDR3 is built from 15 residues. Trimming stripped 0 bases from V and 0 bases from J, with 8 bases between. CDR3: CSARDRLATNEKLFF. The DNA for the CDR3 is TGCAGTGCTAGAGATCGGTTGGCAACTAATGAAAAACTGTTTTTT.

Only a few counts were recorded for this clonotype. The CDR3 region is CASSYSILASETQYF. DNA for the CDR3: TGTGCCAGCAGTTACTCGATATTAGCCTCTGAGACCCAGTACTTC. The chain employs TRBV6-5 and TRBJ2-5, with D uncertain. The CDR3 runs 15 residues. In germline, CDR1 is MNHEY, CDR2 SVGAGI. V was clipped by 0 bases and J by 5 bases, with 13 bases between them.

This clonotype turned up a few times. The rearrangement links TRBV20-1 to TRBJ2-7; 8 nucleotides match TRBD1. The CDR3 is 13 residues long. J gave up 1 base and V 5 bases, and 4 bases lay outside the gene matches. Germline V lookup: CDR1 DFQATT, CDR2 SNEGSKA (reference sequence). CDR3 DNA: TGCAGTGCTCCGGGACAGGATTCCTACGAGCAGTACTTC. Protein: CSAPGQDSYEQYF.

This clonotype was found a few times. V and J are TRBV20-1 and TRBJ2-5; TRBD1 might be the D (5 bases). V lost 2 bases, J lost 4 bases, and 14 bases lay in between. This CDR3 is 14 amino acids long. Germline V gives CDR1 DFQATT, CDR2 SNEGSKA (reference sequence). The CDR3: CSARYKGSGETQYF. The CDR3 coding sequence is TGCAGTGCTAGATACAAGGGGTCGGGAGAGACCCAGTACTTC.

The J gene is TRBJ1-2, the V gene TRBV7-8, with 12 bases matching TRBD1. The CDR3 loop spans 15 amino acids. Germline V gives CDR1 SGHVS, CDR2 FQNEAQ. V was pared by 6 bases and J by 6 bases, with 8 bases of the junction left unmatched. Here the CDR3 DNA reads TGTGCCAGCAGTTCAGAGGGACAGGGGGCACATGGCTACACCTTC. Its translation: CASSSEGQGAHGYTF.

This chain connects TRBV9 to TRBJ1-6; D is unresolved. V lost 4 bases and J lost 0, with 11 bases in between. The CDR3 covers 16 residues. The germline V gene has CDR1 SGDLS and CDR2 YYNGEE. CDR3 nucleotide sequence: TGTGCCAGCAGCACCCGTGGAAGCTCCTATAATTCACCCCTCCACTTT. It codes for CASSTRGSSYNSPLHF.

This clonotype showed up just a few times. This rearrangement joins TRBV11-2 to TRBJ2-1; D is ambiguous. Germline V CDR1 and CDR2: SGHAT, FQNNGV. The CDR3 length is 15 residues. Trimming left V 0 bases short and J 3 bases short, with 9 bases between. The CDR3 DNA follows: TGTGCCAGCAGCTTAGAACTGAGCCACTACAATGAGCAGTTCTTC. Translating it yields CASSLELSHYNEQFF. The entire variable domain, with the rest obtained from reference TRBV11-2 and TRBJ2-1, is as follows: EAGVAQSPRYKIIEKRQSVAFWCNPISGHATLYWYQQILGQGPKLLIQFQNNGVVDDSQLPKDRFSAERLKGVDSTLKIQPAKLEDSAVYLCASSLELSHYNEQFFGPGTRLTVL.

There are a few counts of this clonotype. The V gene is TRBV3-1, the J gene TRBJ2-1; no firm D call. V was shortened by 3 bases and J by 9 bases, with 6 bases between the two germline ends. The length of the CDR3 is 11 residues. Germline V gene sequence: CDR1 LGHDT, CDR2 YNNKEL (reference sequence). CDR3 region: CASSHLAEQFF. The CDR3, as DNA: TGTGCCAGCAGCCACTTAGCTGAGCAGTTCTTC.

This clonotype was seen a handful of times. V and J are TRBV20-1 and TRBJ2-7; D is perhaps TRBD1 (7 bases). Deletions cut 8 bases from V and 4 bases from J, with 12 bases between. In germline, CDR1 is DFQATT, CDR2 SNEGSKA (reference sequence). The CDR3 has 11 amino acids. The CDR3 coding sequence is TGCAGTCAATCAGGGGGGTACGAGCAGTACTTC. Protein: CSQSGGYEQYF.

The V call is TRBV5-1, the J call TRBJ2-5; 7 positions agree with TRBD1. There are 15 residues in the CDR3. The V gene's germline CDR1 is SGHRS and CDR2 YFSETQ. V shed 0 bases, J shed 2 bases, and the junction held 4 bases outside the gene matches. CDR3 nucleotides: TGCGCCAGCAGCTTGGCGCCAGGGGGACAAGAGACCCAGTACTTC. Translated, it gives CASSLAPGGQETQYF.

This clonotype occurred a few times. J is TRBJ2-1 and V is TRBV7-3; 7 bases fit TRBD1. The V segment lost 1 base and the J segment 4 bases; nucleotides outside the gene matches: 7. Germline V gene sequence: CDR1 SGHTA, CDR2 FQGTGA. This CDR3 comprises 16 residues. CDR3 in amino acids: CASSLSRGPGYNEQFF. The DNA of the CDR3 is TGTGCCAGCAGCTTAAGTAGGGGGCCTGGGTACAATGAGCAGTTCTTC.

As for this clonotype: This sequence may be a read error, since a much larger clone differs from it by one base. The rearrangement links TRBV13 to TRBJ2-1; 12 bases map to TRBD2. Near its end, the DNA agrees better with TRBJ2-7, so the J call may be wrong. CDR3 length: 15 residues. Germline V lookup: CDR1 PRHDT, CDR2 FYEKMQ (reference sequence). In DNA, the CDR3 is TGTGCCAGCAGCTCACCTGGACTAGCGGGGAATGAGCAGTACTTC. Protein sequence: CASSSPGLAGNEQYF.

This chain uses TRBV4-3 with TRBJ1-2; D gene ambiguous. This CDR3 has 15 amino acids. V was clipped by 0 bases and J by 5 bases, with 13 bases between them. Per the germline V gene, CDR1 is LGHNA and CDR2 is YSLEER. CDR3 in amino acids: CASSQDGSSEYGYTF. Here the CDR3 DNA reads TGCGCCAGCAGCCAAGATGGGTCGTCTGAGTATGGCTACACCTTC.

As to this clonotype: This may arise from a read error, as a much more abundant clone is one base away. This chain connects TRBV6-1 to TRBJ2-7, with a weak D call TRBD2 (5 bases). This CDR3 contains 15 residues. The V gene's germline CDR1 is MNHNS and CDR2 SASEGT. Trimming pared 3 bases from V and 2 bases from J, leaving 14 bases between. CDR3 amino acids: CASSENLMGAYEQYF. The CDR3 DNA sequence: TGTGCCAGCAGTGAGAACCTGATGGGAGCCTACGAGCAGTACTTC.

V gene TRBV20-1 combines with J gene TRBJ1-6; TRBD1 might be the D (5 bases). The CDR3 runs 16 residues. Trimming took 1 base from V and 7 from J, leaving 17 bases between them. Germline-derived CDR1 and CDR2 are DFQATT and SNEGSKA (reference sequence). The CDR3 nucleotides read TGCAGTGCTAGAGCCGGACTCAAGGGGATCAATTCACCCCTCCACTTT. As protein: CSARAGLKGINSPLHF.

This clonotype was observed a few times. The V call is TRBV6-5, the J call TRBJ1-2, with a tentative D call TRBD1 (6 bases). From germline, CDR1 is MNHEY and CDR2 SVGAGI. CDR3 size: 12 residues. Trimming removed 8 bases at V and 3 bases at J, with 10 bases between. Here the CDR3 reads CASAGEDYGYTF. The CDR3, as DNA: TGTGCCAGCGCAGGGGAAGACTATGGCTACACCTTC.

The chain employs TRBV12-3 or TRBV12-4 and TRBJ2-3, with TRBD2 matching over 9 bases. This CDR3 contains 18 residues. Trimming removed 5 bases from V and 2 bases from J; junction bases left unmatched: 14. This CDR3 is CASSVPISGGLVTDTQYF. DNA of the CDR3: TGTGCCAGCAGTGTCCCTATTAGCGGGGGCCTAGTCACAGATACGCAGTATTTT.